The 16 T cell receptor beta chains given below trace back to one sample, sequenced in a study of T cell changes during pregnancy in multiple sclerosis. Profiling relied on immunoSEQ multiplex PCR, and the TCRdb table lists in-frame clones only, not all of them. The table shows 40,000 to 60,000 clones, with approximately 91% occurring only once. Source: CD4+ T cells from peripheral blood mononuclear cells, taken in the third trimester of pregnancy. These receptors all come from a female donor with multiple sclerosis, enrolled in a pregnancy study.

This clone has just one count. The chain carries TRBV7-8 and TRBJ2-3; 14 bases map to TRBD2. In germline, CDR1 is SGHVS, CDR2 FQNEAQ. Trimming removed 3 bases from V and 2 bases from J; junction bases left unmatched: 7. There are 18 residues in the CDR3. The CDR3 bases are TGTGCCAGCAGCTTGCTTCCGGGACTAGCGGGGGCCACAGATACGCAGTATTTT. Residues: CASSLLPGLAGATDTQYF.

This rearrangement joins TRBV10-3 to TRBJ2-7, with a weak D call TRBD1 (5 bases). The germline CDR1 and CDR2 sequences are ENHRY and SYGVKD. V was shortened by 9 bases and J by 6 bases, with 15 bases between the two germline ends. The CDR3 loop spans 12 amino acids. Written as DNA, the CDR3 is TGTGCCATTCGGACAATCCTCAGCGAGCAGTACTTC. Protein sequence: CAIRTILSEQYF.

The chain combines TRBV5-6 with TRBJ1-1; TRBD1 agrees at 8 bases. CDR3 size: 14 residues. V lost 1 base and J lost 4; bases outside the gene matches: 3. CDR1 and CDR2 from the germline V gene are SGHDT and YYEEEE. The CDR3 DNA sequence: TGTGCCAGCAGCTTGCAGGGGGCTGGCACTGAAGCTTTCTTT. Translating gives CASSLQGAGTEAFF.

The chain uses TRBV6-4 and TRBJ1-1; 11 bases line up with TRBD1. The CDR3 spans 14 residues. V was clipped by 6 bases and J by 1 base; unmatched bases: 1. CDR1 and CDR2 (germline): MRHNA, SNTAGT. The CDR3 reads CASRGTGGNTEAFF. CDR3 bases: TGTGCCAGCAGGGGGACAGGGGGGAACACTGAAGCTTTCTTT.

The chain links TRBV5-1 to TRBJ2-2; 7 bases fit TRBD2. Germline V gene data show CDR1 as SGHRS and CDR2 as YFSETQ. The trim removed 4 bases at V and 0 bases at J, leaving 6 bases unmatched. This CDR3 comprises 16 residues. The CDR3 here is CASSGGDLSNTGELFF. In DNA form, the CDR3 reads TGCGCCAGCAGCGGGGGGGACCTCTCGAACACCGGGGAGCTGTTTTTT.

This chain uses TRBV5-4 with TRBJ2-7; D unclear. Trimming left V 0 bases short and J 1 base short, with 5 bases between. From germline, CDR1 is SGHNT and CDR2 YYREEE (reference sequence). The CDR3 is made up of 13 amino acids. For the CDR3, the DNA is TGTGCCAGCAGCTTGGGGCAGTCCTACGAGCAGTACTTC. Encoded protein: CASSLGQSYEQYF.

This chain links TRBV19 with TRBJ1-2, with 8 bases fitting TRBD1. The V segment lost 3 bases and the J segment 3 bases; nucleotides outside the gene matches: 6. Germline assignment: CDR1 LNHDA and CDR2 SQIVND (reference sequence). This CDR3 region has 15 residues. CDR3 sequence reads: CASSIFPQGDYGYTF. The CDR3 region has the DNA TGTGCCAGTAGTATTTTCCCACAGGGGGACTATGGCTACACCTTC.

This chain joins TRBV7-9 and TRBJ1-4, with 8 bases that match TRBD1. There are 19 residues in the CDR3. The J segment lost 5 bases and the V segment lost 5 bases, leaving 19 bases of the junction unmatched. Germline-derived CDR1 and CDR2 are SEHNR and FQNEAQ (reference sequence). In nucleotides, the CDR3 is TGTGCCAGCAGCCCTCAGCTGGGGTGGGCCCCAGGGGGCAATGAAAAACTGTTTTTT. Encoded protein: CASSPQLGWAPGGNEKLFF.

The chain combines TRBV5-1 with TRBJ2-4, with D unclear. This CDR3 has 14 amino acids. Germline V gene sequence: CDR1 SGHRS, CDR2 YFSETQ. V lost 0 bases, J lost 1 base, and 5 bases lay in between. CDR3 bases: TGCGCCAGCAGCTTGGATCCTGCCAAAAACATTCAGTACTTC. This sequence encodes CASSLDPAKNIQYF.

The genes are TRBV10-3 and TRBJ1-5; 9 bases line up with TRBD1. Trimming removed 0 bases from V and 2 bases from J; junction bases left unmatched: 5. Germline V gene lookup returns CDR1 ENHRY and CDR2 SYGVKD. CDR3 length: 17 residues. In DNA form, the CDR3 reads TGTGCCATCAGTGAGTCGGGGACAGGGAAGGGCAATCAGCCCCAGCATTTT. It is translated as CAISESGTGKGNQPQHF.

The rearrangement joins TRBV19 to TRBJ1-6, with 10 nucleotides matching TRBD1. The CDR3 totals 16 residues. V lost 5 bases to trimming and J lost 6 bases; unmatched junction nucleotides: 7. CDR1 is LNHDA, CDR2 SQIVND, per germline (reference sequence). The CDR3 DNA reads as TGTGCCAGTAGTTTCTTGCGGGACAGGGGTAATTCACCCCTCCACTTT. The encoded protein is CASSFLRDRGNSPLHF.

The chain joins TRBV5-6 to TRBJ1-3, with TRBD1 as a possible D gene (5 bases). Germline V gene data show CDR1 as SGHDT and CDR2 as YYEEEE. The CDR3 is 17 amino acids. V dropped 2 bases and J dropped 4 bases, with 19 bases sitting between them. CDR3: CASSFVKGNLYGNTIYF. CDR3 nucleotides: TGTGCCAGCAGCTTTGTTAAGGGGAATTTATACGGAAACACCATATATTTT. Together with reference TRBV5-6 and TRBJ1-3, the CDR3 gives the full variable domain: DAGVTQSPTHLIKTRGQQVTLRCSPKSGHDTVSWYQQALGQGPQFIFQYYEEEERQRGNFPDRFSGHQFPNYSSELNVNALLLGDSALYLCASSFVKGNLYGNTIYFGEGSWLTVV.

V gene TRBV29-1 combines with J gene TRBJ1-5, with a weak D call TRBD1 (5 bases). V was trimmed by 3 bases and J by 11 bases, leaving 17 bases between them. From germline, CDR1 is SQVTM and CDR2 ANQGSEA. The CDR3 covers 13 residues. The CDR3 spells CSVDLGGGEAQHF. CDR3 nucleotides: TGCAGCGTTGATTTGGGCGGGGGAGAAGCCCAGCATTTT.

This chain connects TRBV6-1 to TRBJ1-5, with D perhaps TRBD1 (5 bases). V lost 3 bases, J lost 0 bases, and 9 bases lay in between. Germline lookup yields CDR1 MNHNS and CDR2 SASEGT. CDR3 length: 15 residues. The CDR3 loop is CASSDGAYSNQPQHF. The CDR3 bases are TGTGCCAGCAGTGATGGGGCTTATAGCAATCAGCCCCAGCATTTT.

J is TRBJ1-5 and V is TRBV6-5, with 9 bases lining up with TRBD1. This CDR3 is 14 amino acids long. With V trimmed by 6 bases and J by 4 bases, 4 bases remained unmatched. Germline CDR1 MNHEY, CDR2 SVGAGI. This CDR3 is CASRGQGINQPQHF. The CDR3 DNA reads as TGTGCCAGCAGAGGACAGGGGATTAATCAGCCCCAGCATTTT.

The chain is built from TRBV7-3 and TRBJ1-1; tentatively, D is TRBD1 (5 bases). Trimming took 0 bases from V and 8 from J, leaving 16 bases between them. The CDR3 extends over 15 amino acids. Germline V gene sequence: CDR1 SGHTA, CDR2 FQGTGA. CDR3 amino acids: CASSLTVVRWGEAFF. The CDR3 nucleotides read TGTGCCAGCAGCTTAACGGTGGTACGGTGGGGCGAAGCTTTCTTT.